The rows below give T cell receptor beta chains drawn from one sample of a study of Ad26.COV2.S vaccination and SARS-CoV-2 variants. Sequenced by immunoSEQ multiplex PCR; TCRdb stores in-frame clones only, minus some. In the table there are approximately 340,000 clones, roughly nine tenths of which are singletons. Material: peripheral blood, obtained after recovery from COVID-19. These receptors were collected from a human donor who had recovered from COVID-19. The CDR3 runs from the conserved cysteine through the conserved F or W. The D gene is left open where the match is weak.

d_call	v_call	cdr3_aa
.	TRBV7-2	CASSTLRGEGGYTF
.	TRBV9	CASSVGGYQETQYF
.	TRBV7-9	CASSLPGVSPLHF
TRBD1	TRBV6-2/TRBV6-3	CASSYHGQGRDYGYTF
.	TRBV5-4	CASSLVLGGSGGYTF
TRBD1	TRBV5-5	CASSFRGSGEGYTF
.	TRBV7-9	CASSLALWVGETQYF
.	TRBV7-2	CASSFLLGYKTAEAFF
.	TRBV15	CATSRVGGAGYTF
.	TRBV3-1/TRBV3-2	CASSQSLAGASYEQYF
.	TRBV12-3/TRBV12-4	CASTESPRSEQYF
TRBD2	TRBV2	CASSASSGGTDTQYF
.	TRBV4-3	CASSQEWTGSFGDTQYF
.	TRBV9	CASSVAGFDRGYTF
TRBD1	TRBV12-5	CASGLVPYPTGANTEAFF
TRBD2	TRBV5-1	CASSFASGVNTGELFF
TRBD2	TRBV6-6	CASSYSAGGGAGEQYF
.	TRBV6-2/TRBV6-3	CASSYPVTRGHNEQYF
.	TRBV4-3	CASSQDYDQPQHF
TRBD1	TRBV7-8	CASSLWLLGQGDNGYTF
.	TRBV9	CASSLTPDTQYF
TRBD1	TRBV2	CASSEDRGQRETQYF
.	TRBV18	CASSPRVGGRDVGHGYTF
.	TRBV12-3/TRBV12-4	CASSFLRDTEAFF
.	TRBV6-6	CASSLGREQYF
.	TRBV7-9	CASCQEDFLSYEQYF
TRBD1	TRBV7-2	CASSLFSRRQGDGYTF
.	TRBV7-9	CASSQLRADSGNTIYF
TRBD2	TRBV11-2	CASSKGLSGGEGETQYF
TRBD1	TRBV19	CASSTGQGGDEQYF
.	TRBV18	CASSPPGTNTDTQYF
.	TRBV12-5	CASGGGSGNTIYF
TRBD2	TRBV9	CASSPPTGGWNEQFF
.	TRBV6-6	CASLGELSGYTF
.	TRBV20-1	CSARDVWGYTF
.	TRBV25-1	CASSEPGGDSPLHF
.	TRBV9	CASSEWEDREAFF
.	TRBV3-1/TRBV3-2	CASSQGQHQPYEQYF
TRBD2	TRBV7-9	CASSQLGLAGSYEQYF
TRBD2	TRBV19	CASSIKAGITDTQYF
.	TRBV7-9	CASSLVKGNNSPLHF
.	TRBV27	CASSLGGSYGYTF
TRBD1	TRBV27	CASSPAGTDETQYF
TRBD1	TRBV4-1	CASRRDSLPGGYGYTF
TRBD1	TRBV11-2	CASSLTGVGELFF
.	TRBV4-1	CASSHPRAGNYGYTF
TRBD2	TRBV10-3	CAIKGTSGDMNTQYF
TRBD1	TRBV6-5	CASSRGQGAYEQYF
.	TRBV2	CASTEAREEEQYF
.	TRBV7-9	CASSPTDGPTYEQYF
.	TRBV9	CASSPSGANNEQFF
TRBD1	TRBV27	CASSPGQFNQPQHF
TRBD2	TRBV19	CASSMITSGAREQFF